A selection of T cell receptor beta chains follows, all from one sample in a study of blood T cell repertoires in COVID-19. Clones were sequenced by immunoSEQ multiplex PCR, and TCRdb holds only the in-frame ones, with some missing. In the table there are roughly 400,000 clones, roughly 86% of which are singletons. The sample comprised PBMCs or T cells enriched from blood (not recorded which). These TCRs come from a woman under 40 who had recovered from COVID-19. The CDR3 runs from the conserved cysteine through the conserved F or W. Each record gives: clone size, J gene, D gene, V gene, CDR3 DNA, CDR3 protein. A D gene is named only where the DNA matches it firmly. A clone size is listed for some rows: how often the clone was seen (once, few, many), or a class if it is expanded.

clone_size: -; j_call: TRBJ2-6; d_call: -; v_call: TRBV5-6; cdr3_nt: TGTGCCAGCAGCCGGACACCTGGGGCCAACGTCCTGACTTTC; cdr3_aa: CASSRTPGANVLTF
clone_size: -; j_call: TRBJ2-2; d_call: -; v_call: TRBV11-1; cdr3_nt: TGTGCCAGCAGCCCGGGGACGAACACCGGGGAGCTGTTTTTT; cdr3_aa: CASSPGTNTGELFF
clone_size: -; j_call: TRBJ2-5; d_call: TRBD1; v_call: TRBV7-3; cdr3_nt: TGTGCCAGCAGCCGGACAGGAGGAGAGACCCAGTACTTC; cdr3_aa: CASSRTGGETQYF
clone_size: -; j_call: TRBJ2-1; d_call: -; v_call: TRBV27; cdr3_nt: TGTGCCAGCAGTTGGGACTTGGGACAGCGGCTCGGGAATGAGCAGTTCTTC; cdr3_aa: CASSWDLGQRLGNEQFF
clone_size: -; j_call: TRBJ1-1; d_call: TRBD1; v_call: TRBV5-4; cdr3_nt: TGTGCCAGCAGCGGCGGGACAGGGGAGGGCACTGAAGCTTTCTTT; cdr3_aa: CASSGGTGEGTEAFF
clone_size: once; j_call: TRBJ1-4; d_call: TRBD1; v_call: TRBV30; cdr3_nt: TGTGCCTGGAGTGTGGGGACAGGGTCCCATGAAAAACTGTTTTTT; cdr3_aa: CAWSVGTGSHEKLFF
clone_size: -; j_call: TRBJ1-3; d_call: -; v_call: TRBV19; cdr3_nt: TGTGCCAGTAGTATAGACAGATTCTCTGGAAACACCATATATTTT; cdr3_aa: CASSIDRFSGNTIYF
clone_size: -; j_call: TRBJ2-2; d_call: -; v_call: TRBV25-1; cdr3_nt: TGTGCCAGCAGTGCACACGGGACACCCAAGAACACCGGGGAGCTGTTTTTT; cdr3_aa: CASSAHGTPKNTGELFF
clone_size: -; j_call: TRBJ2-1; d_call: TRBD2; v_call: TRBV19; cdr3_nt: TGTGCCAGTAGTAACGGGACTAGTCCCTCCTCTGAGCAGTTCTTC; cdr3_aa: CASSNGTSPSSEQFF
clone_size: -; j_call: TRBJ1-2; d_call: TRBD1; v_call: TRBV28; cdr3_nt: TGTGCCAGCACCGCTACCGGGACAGGCTATGGCTACACCTTC; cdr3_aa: CASTATGTGYGYTF
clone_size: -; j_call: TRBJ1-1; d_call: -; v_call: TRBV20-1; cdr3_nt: TGCAGTGCTGGGAGTAATGAAGCTTTCTTT; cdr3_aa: CSAGSNEAFF
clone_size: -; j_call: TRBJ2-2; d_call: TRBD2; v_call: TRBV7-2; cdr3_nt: TGTGCCAGCAGCTTTAGCGGGGGGAACACCGGGGAGCTGTTTTTT; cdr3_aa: CASSFSGGNTGELFF
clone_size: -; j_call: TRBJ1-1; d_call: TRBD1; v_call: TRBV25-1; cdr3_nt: TGTGCCAGCAGAGAAACAGGGGTTCTGTCAGGCACTGAAGCTTTCTTT; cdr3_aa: CASRETGVLSGTEAFF
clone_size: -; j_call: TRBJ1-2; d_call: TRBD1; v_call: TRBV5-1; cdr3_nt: TGCGCCAGCAGCACTGACAGGGGCTCTGGCTACACCTTC; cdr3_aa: CASSTDRGSGYTF
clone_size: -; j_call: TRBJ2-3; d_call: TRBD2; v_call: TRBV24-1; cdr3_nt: TGTGCCACCAGTGATTTGATGACGACTAGCGGGAGCACAGATACGCAGTATTTT; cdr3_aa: CATSDLMTTSGSTDTQYF
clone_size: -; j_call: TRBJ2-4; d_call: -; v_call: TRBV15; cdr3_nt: TGTGCCATCGCAGGGGGGATAGGGGACATTCAGTACTTC; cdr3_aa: CAIAGGIGDIQYF
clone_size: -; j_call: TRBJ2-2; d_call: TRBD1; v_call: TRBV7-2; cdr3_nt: TGTGCCAGCAGCCTCGACAGGGGGAGTCTGGCCGGGGAGCTGTTTTTT; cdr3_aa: CASSLDRGSLAGELFF
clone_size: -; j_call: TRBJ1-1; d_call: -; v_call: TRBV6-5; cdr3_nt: TGTGCCAGCCTGAGGGAAAGCATGAACACTGAAGCTTTCTTT; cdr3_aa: CASLRESMNTEAFF
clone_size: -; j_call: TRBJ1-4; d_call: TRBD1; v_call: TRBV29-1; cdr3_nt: TGCAGCGTCGGACAGGGGGCGCGTCGGGAAAAACTGTTTTTT; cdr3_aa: CSVGQGARREKLFF
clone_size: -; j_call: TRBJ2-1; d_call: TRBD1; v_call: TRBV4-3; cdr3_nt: TGCGCCAGCAGCCAAGGAGGACAGGGCTCCTACAATGAGCAGTTCTTC; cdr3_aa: CASSQGGQGSYNEQFF
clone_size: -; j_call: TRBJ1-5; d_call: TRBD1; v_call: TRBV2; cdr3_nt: TGTGCCAGCAGGGGGACAGGTCATAGCAATCAGCCCCAGCATTTT; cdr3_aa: CASRGTGHSNQPQHF
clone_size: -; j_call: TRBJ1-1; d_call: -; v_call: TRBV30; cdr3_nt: TGTGCCTGGAGTGTGGAGAGACGACTGAACACTGAAGCTTTCTTT; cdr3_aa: CAWSVERRLNTEAFF
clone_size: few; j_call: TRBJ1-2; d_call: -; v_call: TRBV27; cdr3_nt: TGTGCCAGCAGTTCGACACCTTCACGATATTATGGCTACACCTTC; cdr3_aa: CASSSTPSRYYGYTF
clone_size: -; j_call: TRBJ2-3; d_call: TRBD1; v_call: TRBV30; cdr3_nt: TGTGCCGGGACAGGGGACACAGATACGCAGTATTTT; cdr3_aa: CAGTGDTDTQYF
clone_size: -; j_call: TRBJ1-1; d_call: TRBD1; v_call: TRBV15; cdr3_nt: TGTGCCACCAGGGGACAGGGGGGCACTGAAGCTTTCTTT; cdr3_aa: CATRGQGGTEAFF
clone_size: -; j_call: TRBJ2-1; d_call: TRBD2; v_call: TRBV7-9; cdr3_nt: TGTGCCAGCATGGCGGGGGGGTGGAGCTCCTACAATGAGCAGTTCTTC; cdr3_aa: CASMAGGWSSYNEQFF
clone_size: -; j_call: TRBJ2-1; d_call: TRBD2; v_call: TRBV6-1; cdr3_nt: TGTGCCAGCAGTGAAGGACTAGCGTCCTACAATGAGCAGTTCTTC; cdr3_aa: CASSEGLASYNEQFF
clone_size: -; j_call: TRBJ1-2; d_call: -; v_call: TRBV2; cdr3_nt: TGTGCCAGCAGTTACTACACTAGACCTGCGGGCTACACCTTC; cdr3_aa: CASSYYTRPAGYTF
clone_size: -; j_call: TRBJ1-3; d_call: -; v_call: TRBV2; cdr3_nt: TGTGCCAGCAGACAGGGCTCTGGAAACACCATATATTTT; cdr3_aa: CASRQGSGNTIYF
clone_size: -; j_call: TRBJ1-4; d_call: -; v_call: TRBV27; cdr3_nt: TGTGCCAGCAGTTTGGAGGGTTTAGGGGAAAAACTGTTTTTT; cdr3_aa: CASSLEGLGEKLFF
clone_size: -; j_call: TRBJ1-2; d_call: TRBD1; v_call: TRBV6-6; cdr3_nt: TGTGCCAGCATCACACAGGGGGCTGGCGATGGCTACACCTTC; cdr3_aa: CASITQGAGDGYTF
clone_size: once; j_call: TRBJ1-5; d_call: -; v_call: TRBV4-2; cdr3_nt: TGTGCCAGCAGCCAAGAAGGGACAACCGATAGCAATCAGCCCCAGCATTTT; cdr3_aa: CASSQEGTTDSNQPQHF
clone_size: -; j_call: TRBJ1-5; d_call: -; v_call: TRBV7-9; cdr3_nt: TGTGCCAGCAGCTTAGCTCTGGGGCGGGGTGCTAATCAGCCCCAGCATTTT; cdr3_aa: CASSLALGRGANQPQHF
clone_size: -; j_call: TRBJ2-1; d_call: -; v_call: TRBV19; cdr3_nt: TGTGCCAGTAGTATTATAGAGTATGAGCAGTTCTTC; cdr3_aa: CASSIIEYEQFF
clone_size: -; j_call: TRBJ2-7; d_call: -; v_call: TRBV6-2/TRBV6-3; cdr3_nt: TGTGCCAGCAGTTCTCCCCACAGGGATGGCTACGAGCAGTACTTC; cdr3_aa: CASSSPHRDGYEQYF
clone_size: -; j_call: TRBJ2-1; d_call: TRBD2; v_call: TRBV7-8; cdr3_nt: TGTGCCAGCAAGGGGATGATAGCGGGGGGGGCTATGATCTTC; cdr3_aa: CASKGMIAGGAMIF
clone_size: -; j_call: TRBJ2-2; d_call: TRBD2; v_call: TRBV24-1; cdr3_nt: TGTGCCACCAGTGGCGGGACTAGGGGATACACCGGGGAGCTGTTTTTT; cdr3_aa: CATSGGTRGYTGELFF
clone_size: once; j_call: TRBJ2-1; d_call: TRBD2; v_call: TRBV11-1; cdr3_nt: TGTGCCAGCAGCCCCACAAGACCTATGCTAGCGGATGAGCAGTTCTTC; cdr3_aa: CASSPTRPMLADEQFF
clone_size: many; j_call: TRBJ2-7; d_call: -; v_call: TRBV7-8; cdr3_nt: TGTGCCAGCAGCCACGACTACCCGGGAGAACTCTCCTTTTTCTCTTACGAGCAGTACTTC; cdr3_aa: CASSHDYPGELSFFSYEQYF
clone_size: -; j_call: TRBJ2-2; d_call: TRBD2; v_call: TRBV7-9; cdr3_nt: TGTGCCAGCAGCCCATACCCGGGACTAGCGGGAGCGATCGGGGAGCTGTTTTTT; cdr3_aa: CASSPYPGLAGAIGELFF
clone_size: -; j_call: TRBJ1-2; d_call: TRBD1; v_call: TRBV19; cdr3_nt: TGTGCCAGTAAAGTGGGCGGACAGGGCTATGGCTACACCTTC; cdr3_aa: CASKVGGQGYGYTF
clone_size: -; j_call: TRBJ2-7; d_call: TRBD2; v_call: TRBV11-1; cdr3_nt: TGTGCCAGCAGCTTCAACGGGGGGGACTACGAGCAGTACTTC; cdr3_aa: CASSFNGGDYEQYF
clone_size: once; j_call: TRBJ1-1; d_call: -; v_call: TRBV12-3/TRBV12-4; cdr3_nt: TGTGCCAGCAGCCCGGGACACAGGGAAGCTTTCTTT; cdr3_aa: CASSPGHREAFF
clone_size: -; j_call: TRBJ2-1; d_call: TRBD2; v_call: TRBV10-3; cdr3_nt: TGTGCCATCAGTGAGAGGGAGGGTGATAATGAGCAGTTCTTC; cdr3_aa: CAISEREGDNEQFF
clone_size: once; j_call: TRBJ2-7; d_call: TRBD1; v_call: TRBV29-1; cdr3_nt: TGCAGCGTGCGACAGGGTATCTCCTACGAGCAGTACTTC; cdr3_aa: CSVRQGISYEQYF
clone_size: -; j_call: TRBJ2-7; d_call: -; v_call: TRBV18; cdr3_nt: TGTGCCAGCTCACCACCCGGGGGTGCCTTCGAGCAGTACTTC; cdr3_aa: CASSPPGGAFEQYF
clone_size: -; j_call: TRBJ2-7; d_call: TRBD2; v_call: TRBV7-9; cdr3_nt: TGTGCCAGCAGCTCGGGCGGGACTAGCGGGTACGAGCAGTACTTC; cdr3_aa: CASSSGGTSGYEQYF
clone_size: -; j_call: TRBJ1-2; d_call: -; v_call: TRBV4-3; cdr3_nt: TGCGCCAGCAGCCAAGAATTGCCGGGTCTATCCTATGGCTACACCTTC; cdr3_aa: CASSQELPGLSYGYTF
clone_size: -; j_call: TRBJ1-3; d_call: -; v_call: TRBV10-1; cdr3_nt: TGCGCCAGCAGTGCTTGGGCCTCTGGAAACACCATATATTTT; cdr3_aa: CASSAWASGNTIYF
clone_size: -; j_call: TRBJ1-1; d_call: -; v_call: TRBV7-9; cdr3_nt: TGTGCCAGCAGTGTTGCGACGACGAGCGCGACTGAAGCTTTCTTT; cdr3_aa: CASSVATTSATEAFF
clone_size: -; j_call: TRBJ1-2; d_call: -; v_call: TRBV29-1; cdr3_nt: TGCACCACTAGGGAGGGCTGGTATGGCTACACCTTC; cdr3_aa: CTTREGWYGYTF
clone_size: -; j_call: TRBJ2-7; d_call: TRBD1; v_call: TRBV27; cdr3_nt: TGTGCCAGCAGTTTATGGACAGGGGGCCGGGGCGAGCAGTACTTC; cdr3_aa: CASSLWTGGRGEQYF
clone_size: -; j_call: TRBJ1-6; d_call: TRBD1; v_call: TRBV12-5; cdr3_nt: TGTGCTAGTGGTTTGGTTACAGGGGGGATTTTCAATTCACCCCTCCACTTT; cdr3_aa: CASGLVTGGIFNSPLHF
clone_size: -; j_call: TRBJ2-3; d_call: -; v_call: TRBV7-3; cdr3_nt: TGTGCCAGCAGTTCGACTAGCACAGATACGCAGTATTTT; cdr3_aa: CASSSTSTDTQYF
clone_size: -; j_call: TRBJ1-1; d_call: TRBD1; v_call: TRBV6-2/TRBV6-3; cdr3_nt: TGTGCCAGCAGTTATTTAGCCGGGACAGGAATGAACACTGAAGCTTTCTTT; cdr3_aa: CASSYLAGTGMNTEAFF
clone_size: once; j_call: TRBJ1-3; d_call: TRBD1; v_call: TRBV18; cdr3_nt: TGTGCCAGCTCCCGCCTTTGGACAGGGACGTCTGGAAACACCATATATTTT; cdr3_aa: CASSRLWTGTSGNTIYF
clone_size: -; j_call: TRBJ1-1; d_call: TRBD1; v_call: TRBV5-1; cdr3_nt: TGCGCCAGCAGCCTTGACAGGGGAAGGACTGAAGCTTTCTTT; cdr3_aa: CASSLDRGRTEAFF